One and the same sample provided the 28 T cell receptor beta chains below, sequenced in a study of cytomegalovirus exposure and HLA in healthy donors. PCR used 60 Vbeta primers and 13 Jbeta primers. Here immunoSEQ multiplex PCR was the method, and the copy in TCRdb shows in-frame clones only, minus some. Of 120,000 or so clones listed, roughly four fifths were seen once; the top ten hold nearly 3%. Source material: PBMCs. These receptors originate from a woman aged 40 to 55 in good health and CMV-seropositive.

The CDR3 spells CASRIDRVGFSGNTIYF. CDR3 nucleotide sequence: TGTGCCAGCAGAATCGACAGGGTCGGATTCTCTGGAAACACCATATATTTT. The chain couples TRBV28 to TRBJ1-3; TRBD1 agrees at 7 bases. With 6 bases clipped from V and 0 bases from J, the junction kept 11 bases outside the gene matches. This CDR3 has 17 amino acids. The germline gives CDR1 MDHEN, CDR2 SYDVKM. Variable domain in full (rest from reference TRBV28 and TRBJ1-3): DVKVTQSSRYLVKRTGEKVFLECVQDMDHENMFWYRQDPGLGLRLIYFSYDVKMKEKGDIPEGYSVSREKKERFSLILESASTNQTSMYLCASRIDRVGFSGNTIYFGEGSWLTVV.

V gene TRBV9 combines with J gene TRBJ2-5; TRBD1 agrees at 9 bases. The CDR3 has 16 residues. Germline CDR1 and CDR2: SGDLS and YYNGEE. Losses at the gene ends were 1 base for V and 5 bases for J; bases not matched to a gene: 9. The CDR3 region is CASSVTGQGRAETQYF. CDR3 in DNA: TGTGCCAGCAGCGTAACGGGACAGGGTCGTGCGGAGACCCAGTACTTC.

This rearrangement joins TRBV19 to TRBJ1-1, with 8 nucleotides matching TRBD1. CDR3 size: 18 residues. Germline V gene data show CDR1 as LNHDA and CDR2 as SQIVND (reference sequence). J lost 1 base, V lost 0 bases, and 10 bases had no gene match. The CDR3 DNA follows: TGTGCCAGTAGTATAGACTACCCTGGACAGGGATGGAACACTGAAGCTTTCTTT. This codes for CASSIDYPGQGWNTEAFF.

This clone was detected once. The chain combines TRBV29-1 with TRBJ1-1; maybe TRBD1 (5 bases). This CDR3 has 13 amino acids. Looked up from germline, CDR1 is SQVTM and CDR2 is ANQGSEA. CDR3 region: CSLLWGEDTEAFF. CDR3 sequence (DNA): TGCTCCCTTTTATGGGGCGAAGACACTGAAGCTTTCTTT. Supplemented by reference TRBV29-1 and TRBJ1-1, the full variable domain reads SAVISQKPSRDICQRGTSLTIQCQVDSQVTMMFWYRQQPGQSLTLIATANQGSEATYESGFVIDKFPISRPNLTFSTLTVSNMSPEDSSIYLCSLLWGEDTEAFFGQGTRLTVV.

This clone has just one count. The chain is built from TRBV30 and TRBJ2-6; D perhaps matches TRBD1 (7 bases). Deletions cut 3 bases from V and 0 bases from J, with 15 bases between. The CDR3 contains 17 residues. Germline CDR1 is GTSNPN and CDR2 is SVGIG (reference sequence). The CDR3 sequence is CAWSGGQSYSGANVLTF. The CDR3 DNA sequence: TGTGCCTGGAGCGGGGGACAGTCCTACTCTGGGGCCAACGTCCTGACTTTC.

V and J are TRBV7-2 and TRBJ1-5, with 7 nucleotides matching TRBD1. V lost 2 bases to trimming and J lost 6 bases; unmatched junction nucleotides: 7. The length of the CDR3 is 15 residues. Germline CDR1 and CDR2: SGHTA and FQGNSA. The CDR3 sequence: CASSLSGGDSQPQHF. The CDR3 DNA is TGTGCCAGCAGCTTAAGCGGGGGGGACAGTCAGCCCCAGCATTTT.

The chain uses TRBV12-5 and TRBJ2-5; D is unclear. Trimming left V 6 bases short and J 0 bases short, with 5 bases between. The CDR3 spans 12 residues. Germline V gives CDR1 LGHNT, CDR2 FRNRAP. Here the CDR3 DNA reads TGTGCTAGTGGGCGGTACCAAGAGACCCAGTACTTC. This translates into CASGRYQETQYF.

CDR3 nucleotide sequence: TGTGCCAGCAGCCCCGGTAGCGGGGGGGCCCTCCAAGAGACCCAGTACTTC. Translating it yields CASSPGSGGALQETQYF. This chain joins TRBV7-2 and TRBJ2-5; TRBD2 matches at 11 bases. CDR1 is SGHTA and CDR2 is FQGNSA in the germline V gene. This CDR3 has 17 residues. The ends lost 5 bases at V and 1 base at J; junction bases unmatched: 9.

V gene TRBV2 combines with J gene TRBJ1-3, with a tentative D call TRBD1 (6 bases). Germline V gives CDR1 SNHLY, CDR2 FYNNEI. The CDR3 consists of 15 residues. Trimming took 3 bases from V and 3 from J, leaving 12 bases between them. The CDR3 region has the DNA TGTGCCAGCAGTGACCAGACAGGTAGTGGAAACACCATATATTTT. Its translation: CASSDQTGSGNTIYF.

The chain recombines TRBV11-2 with TRBJ1-1; D is perhaps TRBD1 (6 bases). Trimming took 5 bases from V and 4 from J, leaving 11 bases between them. This CDR3 comprises 13 residues. From germline, CDR1 is SGHAT and CDR2 FQNNGV. CDR3 sequence: CASSTQGATEAFF. The CDR3 coding sequence is TGTGCCAGCAGCACACAGGGAGCCACTGAAGCTTTCTTT.

V is TRBV7-3 and J is TRBJ2-3, with 9 bases fitting TRBD1. This CDR3 is built from 19 residues. Germline trimming cut 3 bases from V and 2 bases from J; bases unmatched to any gene: 15. Germline CDR1 and CDR2: SGHTA and FQGTGA. The CDR3 sequence is CASSLDTYRGPSSTDTQYF. The CDR3 DNA is TGTGCCAGCAGCTTGGACACGTACAGGGGGCCGAGTTCCACAGATACGCAGTATTTT.

V and J are TRBV12-1 and TRBJ2-7; the table gives TRBD1 as D, unverified against the DNA. TRBV12-1 is deemed a pseudogene. The CDR3 covers 16 residues. This CDR3 reads CASPFGRDTFRYEQYF. In DNA, the CDR3 is TGTGCCAGCCCCTTCGGCCGGGACACATTTCGCTACGAGCAGTACTTC.

This chain joins TRBV7-6 and TRBJ1-4, with 7 bases fitting TRBD1. The CDR3 totals 19 residues. With V trimmed by 1 base and J by 5 bases, 16 bases remained unmatched. Looked up from germline, CDR1 is SGHVS and CDR2 is FNYEAQ. For the CDR3, the DNA is TGTGCCAGCAGCTTAGTGTCTTATGGGGACGCAGGGGGAAATGAAAAACTGTTTTTT. It is translated as CASSLVSYGDAGGNEKLFF. The variable domain in full, completed from reference TRBV7-6 and TRBJ1-4, reads GAGVSQSPRYKVTKRGQDVALRCDPISGHVSLYWYRQALGQGPEFLTYFNYEAQQDKSGLPNDRFSAERPEGSISTLTIQRTEQRDSAMYRCASSLVSYGDAGGNEKLFFGSGTQLSVL.

The genes are TRBV5-1 and TRBJ1-1; 7 bases map to TRBD1. The CDR3 contains 15 residues. V was clipped by 4 bases and J by 1 base; unmatched bases: 7. Germline V lookup: CDR1 SGHRS, CDR2 YFSETQ. CDR3 in DNA: TGCGCCAGCAGCCGAGACAGGGTGTCGAACACTGAAGCTTTCTTT. This codes for CASSRDRVSNTEAFF.

CDR3 residues: CASSETSGSIDEQFF. CDR3 nucleotide sequence: TGTGCCAGCAGTGAGACTAGCGGGAGTATCGATGAGCAGTTCTTC. The J gene is TRBJ2-1, the V gene TRBV6-4, with 12 bases that match TRBD2. V gave up 3 bases and J gave up 8 bases; unmatched junction bases: 5. The CDR3 consists of 15 residues. CDR1 and CDR2 (germline): MRHNA, SNTAGT.

The rearrangement links TRBV5-4 to TRBJ2-3, with TRBD2 as a possible D gene (5 bases). Trimming pared 5 bases from V and 5 bases from J, leaving 21 bases between. CDR3 length: 16 amino acids. Germline V lookup: CDR1 SGHNT, CDR2 YYREEE (reference sequence). The CDR3 loop reads CASRPSGGSRKDTQYF. The CDR3, as DNA: TGTGCCAGCAGACCGTCGGGCGGGTCTAGAAAAGATACGCAGTATTTT.

The table lists this clone with a few counts. The J gene is TRBJ1-2, the V gene TRBV12-5, with 10 bases that match TRBD1. Germline V gene sequence: CDR1 LGHNT, CDR2 FRNRAP. The CDR3 contains 14 residues. Trimming removed 5 bases from V and 7 bases from J; junction bases left unmatched: 7. CDR3 bases: TGTGCTAGTGGTCCGGACAGGGGGTGGGCTGGCTACACCTTC. Amino acid sequence: CASGPDRGWAGYTF.

Written as DNA, the CDR3 is TGTGCCAGCAGTTACGTCTCAGGGGGCGGCCAGTACTTC. Translating it yields CASSYVSGGGQYF. The V and J genes are TRBV6-5 and TRBJ2-7, with TRBD1 identical over 8 bases. Germline CDR1 reads MNHEY; CDR2 reads SVGAGI. The CDR3 runs 13 residues. V lost 2 bases and J lost 10; bases outside the gene matches: 7.

The chain links TRBV5-1 to TRBJ1-1, with 8 bases identical to TRBD1. The CDR3 contains 17 residues. From germline, CDR1 is SGHRS and CDR2 YFSETQ. Unmatched junction bases numbered 13, after V lost 4 bases and J lost 2 bases. DNA for the CDR3: TGCGCCAGCAGCCTCCGGAGGGGAGACAGGGGAAACACTGAAGCTTTCTTT. Translation: CASSLRRGDRGNTEAFF.

The CDR3 DNA reads TGTGCCAGCAGCTTAAACGTGGGAGGTGGCAGTAGGAACACTGAAGCTTTCTTT. Translated: CASSLNVGGGSRNTEAFF. The chain couples TRBV7-3 to TRBJ1-1; D gene ambiguous. The CDR3 has 18 amino acids. Germline CDR1 SGHTA, CDR2 FQGTGA. The ends were cut back, 1 base at V and 1 base at J, with 19 bases in the middle.

The gene calls are TRBV30 and TRBJ1-6; D not certain. V gave up 1 base and J gave up 10 bases, with 17 bases separating them. The germline CDR1 and CDR2 sequences are GTSNPN and SVGIG (reference sequence). The CDR3 runs 15 residues. The DNA for the CDR3 is TGTGCCTGGAGTGGGGGAGGCACTCTAAGATCACCCCTCCACTTT. Translating gives CAWSGGGTLRSPLHF.

The V call is TRBV14, the J call TRBJ1-1; the match to TRBD1 covers 10 bases. Germline V gene lookup returns CDR1 SGHDN and CDR2 FVKESK. J gave up 7 bases and V 3 bases, and 5 bases lay outside the gene matches. The CDR3 loop spans 14 amino acids. For the CDR3, the DNA is TGTGCCAGCAGCCAGCTGACAGGGGGCTTTGAAGCTTTCTTT. Its protein product is CASSQLTGGFEAFF.

This clone was counted once. V and J are TRBV19 and TRBJ2-7; 11 bases fit TRBD1. Germline assignment: CDR1 LNHDA and CDR2 SQIVND (reference sequence). V trimming: 6 bases; J trimming: 1 base; junction bases outside the gene matches: 5. CDR3 length equals 15 residues. The CDR3 protein is CASRRDRGSSYEQYF. CDR3 DNA: TGTGCCAGTAGGAGGGACAGGGGGAGTTCCTACGAGCAGTACTTC.

This clone was seen only a few times. This chain uses TRBV5-4 with TRBJ2-7; 11 nucleotides align to TRBD2. After removal of 3 bases from V and 2 bases from J, the junction contained 7 bases not matched to a gene. The CDR3 extends over 16 amino acids. Germline assignment: CDR1 SGHNT and CDR2 YYREEE (reference sequence). The CDR3 region is CASSSKTSGKTYEQYF. In nucleotides, the CDR3 is TGTGCCAGCAGCTCTAAGACTAGCGGGAAAACCTACGAGCAGTACTTC. Full variable domain (remainder filled in from reference TRBV5-4 and TRBJ2-7): ETGVTQSPTHLIKTRGQQVTLRCSSQSGHNTVSWYQQALGQGPQFIFQYYREEENGRGNFPPRFSGLQFPNYSSELNVNALELDDSALYLCASSSKTSGKTYEQYFGPGTRLTVT.

The chain employs TRBV27 and TRBJ2-7; no clear D. Trimming cost V 3 bases and J 2 bases, with 8 bases left between them. The germline gives CDR1 MNHEY, CDR2 SMNVEV (reference sequence). This CDR3 has 13 amino acids. The CDR3: CASSLRLTYEQYF. Here the CDR3 DNA reads TGTGCCAGCAGTTTGCGACTGACCTACGAGCAGTACTTC.

This rearrangement joins TRBV29-1 to TRBJ2-5, with D unclear. The CDR3 has 13 amino acids. CDR1 and CDR2 from the germline V gene are SQVTM and ANQGSEA. Trimming stripped 3 bases from V and 5 bases from J, with 13 bases between. The CDR3 loop is CSVDYLVGETQYF. Written as DNA, the CDR3 is TGCAGCGTTGATTACCTAGTGGGTGAGACCCAGTACTTC.

On this clone: An end of the junction differs from the germline gene, which may be a read error. The DNA of the CDR3 is TGTGCTAGCAGCTTAGATGGACAGGGGGTGTCCGGGACCCAGTACTTC. Translated: CASSLDGQGVSGTQYF. The chain links TRBV7-7 to TRBJ2-5; 10 nucleotides align to TRBD1. This CDR3 comprises 16 residues. Germline V gene lookup returns CDR1 SSHAT and CDR2 FNYEAQ (reference sequence).

The chain uses TRBV6-1 and TRBJ1-1; 9 positions match TRBD1. V trimming: 6 bases; J trimming: 3 bases; junction bases outside the gene matches: 5. The V gene's germline CDR1 is MNHNS and CDR2 SASEGT. The CDR3 covers 14 residues. The CDR3 spells CASRKTGGDTEAFF. Written as DNA, the CDR3 is TGTGCCAGCAGGAAAACAGGGGGCGACACTGAAGCTTTCTTT.